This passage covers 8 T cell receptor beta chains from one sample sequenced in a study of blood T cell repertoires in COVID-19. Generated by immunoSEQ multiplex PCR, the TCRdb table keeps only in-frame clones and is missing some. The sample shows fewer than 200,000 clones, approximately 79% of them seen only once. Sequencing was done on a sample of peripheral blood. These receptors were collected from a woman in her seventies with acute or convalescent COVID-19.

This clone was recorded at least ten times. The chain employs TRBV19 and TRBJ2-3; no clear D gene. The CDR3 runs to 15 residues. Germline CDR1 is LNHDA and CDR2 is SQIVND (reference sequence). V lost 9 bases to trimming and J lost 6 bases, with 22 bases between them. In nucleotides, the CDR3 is TGTGCCAGCAGTCCAACACCCAGCCGGGTGGATACGCAGTATTTT. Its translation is CASSPTPSRVDTQYF.

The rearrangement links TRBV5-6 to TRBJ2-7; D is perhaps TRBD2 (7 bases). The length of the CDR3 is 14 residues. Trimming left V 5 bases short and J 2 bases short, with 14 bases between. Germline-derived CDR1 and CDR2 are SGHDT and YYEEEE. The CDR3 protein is CASRRGREAYEQYF. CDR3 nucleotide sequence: TGTGCCAGCAGAAGGGGGAGGGAAGCCTACGAGCAGTACTTC.

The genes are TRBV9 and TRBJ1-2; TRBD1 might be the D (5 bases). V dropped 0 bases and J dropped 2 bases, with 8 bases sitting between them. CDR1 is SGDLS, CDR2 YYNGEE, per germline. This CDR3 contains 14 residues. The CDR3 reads CASSVETANYGYTF. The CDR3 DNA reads TGTGCCAGCAGCGTAGAGACAGCCAACTATGGCTACACCTTC.

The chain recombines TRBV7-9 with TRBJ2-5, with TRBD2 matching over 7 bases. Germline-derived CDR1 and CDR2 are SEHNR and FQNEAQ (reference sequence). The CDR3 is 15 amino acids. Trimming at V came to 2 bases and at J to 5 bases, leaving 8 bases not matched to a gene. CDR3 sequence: CASSLLGAGVETQYF. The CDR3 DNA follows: TGTGCCAGCAGCTTATTAGGTGCGGGAGTGGAGACCCAGTACTTC.

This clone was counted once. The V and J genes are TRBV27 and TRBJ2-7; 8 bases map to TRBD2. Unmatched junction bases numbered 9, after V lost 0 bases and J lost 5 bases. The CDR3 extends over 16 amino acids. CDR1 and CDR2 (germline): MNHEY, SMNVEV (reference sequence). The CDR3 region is CASSLSWTSRNHEQYF. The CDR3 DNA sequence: TGTGCCAGCAGTTTATCGTGGACTAGCCGAAATCACGAGCAGTACTTC.

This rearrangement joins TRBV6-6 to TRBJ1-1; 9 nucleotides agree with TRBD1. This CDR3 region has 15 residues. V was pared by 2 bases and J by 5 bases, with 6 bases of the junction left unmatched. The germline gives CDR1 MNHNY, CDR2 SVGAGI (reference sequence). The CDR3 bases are TGTGCCAGCAGTTACAGCGTCGACAGGGGGACTGAAGCTTTCTTT. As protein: CASSYSVDRGTEAFF.

The CDR3 is CASSLGDIGRRDTQYF. The DNA for the CDR3 is TGTGCCAGCAGCCTAGGGGACATCGGAAGAAGAGATACGCAGTATTTT. The chain uses TRBV5-5 and TRBJ2-3, with a possible D match to TRBD1 (6 bases). Trimming removed 4 bases at V and 5 bases at J, with 20 bases between. Germline V gives CDR1 SGHKS, CDR2 YYEKEE (reference sequence). The CDR3 contains 16 residues.

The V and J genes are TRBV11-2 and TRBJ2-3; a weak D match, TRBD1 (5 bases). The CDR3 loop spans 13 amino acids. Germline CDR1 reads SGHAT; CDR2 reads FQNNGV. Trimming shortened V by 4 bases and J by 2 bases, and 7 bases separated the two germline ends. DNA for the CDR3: TGTGCCAGCAGCTGGGGCTACACAGATACGCAGTATTTT. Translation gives CASSWGYTDTQYF.